This T cell receptor (beta chain) was profiled in a study of chemoradiotherapy in HPV16-positive cancers. Study-wide points: Candidate HPV-specific clones and E7-related TCR motifs grew in tumor during treatment.

Regarding this clone: Its specificity is not known.

V was shortened by 0 bases and J by 4 bases, with 12 bases between the two germline ends. Per the germline V gene, CDR1 is SEHNR and CDR2 is FQNEAQ (reference sequence). The CDR3 contains 15 residues. TCRdb's table, derived via immunoSEQ multiplex PCR, lists solely in-frame clones and lacks some. This repertoire shows fewer than 40,000 clones, about 90% found once; its top ten account for approximately 3.6%. This sample comprised blood, obtained from a patient who underwent chemoradiotherapy. The TCR was taken from a human donor with HPV-associated anogenital cancer. The chain is built from TRBV7-9 and TRBJ2-5, with a tentative D call TRBD2 (6 bases). The CDR3 sequence: CASSLAGGFGETQYF. Here the CDR3 DNA reads TGTGCCAGCAGCTTAGCTGGGGGGTTTGGAGAGACCCAGTACTTC.